This TCR beta chain was sequenced in a study of breast tumors, draining lymph nodes, adjacent tissues. Regarding the study as a whole: The data were judged consistent with most tumor T cells coming from lymph node and expanding in tumor. Data only fit, rather than demonstrated, lymph node origin of most tumor T cells. Compared with basal-like, luminal-like tumors shared significantly more repertoire with nontumor tissue.

TCRdb ran MiXCR on the multiplex PCR reads and lists one entry per CDR3 protein. In the table there are 150,000 to 200,000 distinct CDR3 sequences, about 33% of which are singletons. In its sample, this clonotype was seen once. Its antigen is still unknown. This may be a read error, as it is one base from a much larger clone. The germline CDR1 and CDR2 sequences are SEHNR and FQNEAQ (reference sequence). The CDR3 runs to 13 residues. With 6 bases removed from V and 7 bases from J, the gap between germline ends came to 13 bases. Axillary draining lymph nodes of breast cancer patients supplied the node samples.

The sequenced sample was axillary lymph node tissue. V is TRBV7-9 and J is TRBJ2-1; D might be TRBD1 or TRBD2, each matching 5 bases. This clonotype was obtained from a female donor with breast cancer. Some clones in this sample may be carry-over from other donors' samples. CDR3 DNA sequence: TGTGCCAGCAGATCAATAGAGGGGAATGAGCAGTTCTTC. Encoded protein: CASRSIEGNEQFF.